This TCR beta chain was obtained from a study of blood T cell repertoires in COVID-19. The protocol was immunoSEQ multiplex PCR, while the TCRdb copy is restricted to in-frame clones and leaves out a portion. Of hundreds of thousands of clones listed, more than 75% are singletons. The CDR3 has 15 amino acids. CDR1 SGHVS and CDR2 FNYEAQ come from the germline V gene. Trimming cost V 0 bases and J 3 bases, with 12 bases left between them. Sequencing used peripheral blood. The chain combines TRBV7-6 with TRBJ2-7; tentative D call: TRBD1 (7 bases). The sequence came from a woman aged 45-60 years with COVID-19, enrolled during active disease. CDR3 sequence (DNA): TGTGCCAGCAGCTTAGCCGGAGGGGGCGTCTACGAGCAGTACTTC. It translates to CASSLAGGGVYEQYF.